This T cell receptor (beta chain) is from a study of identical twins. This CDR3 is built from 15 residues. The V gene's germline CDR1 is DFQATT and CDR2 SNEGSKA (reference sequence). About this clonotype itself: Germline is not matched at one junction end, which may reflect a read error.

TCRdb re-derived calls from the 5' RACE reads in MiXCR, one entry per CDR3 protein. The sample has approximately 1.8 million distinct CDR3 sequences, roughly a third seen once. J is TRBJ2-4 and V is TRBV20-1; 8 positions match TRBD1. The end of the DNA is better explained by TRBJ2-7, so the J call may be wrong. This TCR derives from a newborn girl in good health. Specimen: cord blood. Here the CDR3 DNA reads TGCAATGCTAGCCTAGACAGGGGACTTCTCTACGAGCAGTACTTC. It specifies CNASLDRGLLYEQYF.